Listed below are T cell receptor beta chains from one sample, sequenced in a study of blood T cell repertoires in COVID-19. The assay was immunoSEQ multiplex PCR, and TCRdb's table has in-frame clones only and misses some. Of about 330,000 clones listed, 92% are singletons. Sequenced sample: PBMCs or T cells enriched from blood (not recorded which). Receptors were obtained from a woman younger than 45 who had recovered from COVID-19. CDR3s include the opening cysteine and the closing phenylalanine or tryptophan. A D gene is named only where the DNA matches it firmly. Only some rows state a clone size, as once, few, many or a class for expanded clones.

d_call	v_call	j_call	clone_size	cdr3_nt	cdr3_aa
TRBD2	TRBV5-4	TRBJ2-1	-	TGTGCCAGCAGCCATGGGGAGGGTGAGCAGTTCTTC	CASSHGEGEQFF
-	TRBV5-5	TRBJ2-6	-	TGTGCCAGCCAGGACAGAAACCCGCTAGGGGCCAACGTCCTGACTTTC	CASQDRNPLGANVLTF
TRBD1	TRBV19	TRBJ2-5	-	TGTGCCAGTAGTGCGGACAGGGGAGGAGAGACCCAGTACTTC	CASSADRGGETQYF
-	TRBV12-3/TRBV12-4	TRBJ1-5	-	TGTGCCAGCAGTTTAACGGGGGGTCAGCCCCAGCATTTT	CASSLTGGQPQHF
TRBD1	TRBV28	TRBJ1-5	once	TGTGCCAGCAGTCTCCCGGGACAGGGAAGCAATCAGCCCCAGCATTTT	CASSLPGQGSNQPQHF
TRBD1	TRBV27	TRBJ2-5	-	TGTGCCAGCAGTCGTGTCGGGACAGGGACAGAGACCCAGTACTTC	CASSRVGTGTETQYF
-	TRBV6-5	TRBJ2-5	-	TGTGCCAGCAGTTACTCCGAGGCGGGGTGGGAGACCCAGTACTTC	CASSYSEAGWETQYF
-	TRBV7-2	TRBJ1-5	-	TGTGCCAGCAGCTCAGGGATCCATAGCAATCAGCCCCAGCATTTT	CASSSGIHSNQPQHF
TRBD2	TRBV27	TRBJ2-6	-	TGTGCCAGCAGTTTATTAGCGGGGGGAGGGTCTGGGGCCAACGTCCTGACTTTC	CASSLLAGGGSGANVLTF
TRBD2	TRBV7-9	TRBJ2-1	-	TGTGCCAGCAGCCTGATACTAGCGGGAGGGTCGTATGAGCAGTTCTTC	CASSLILAGGSYEQFF
-	TRBV3-1/TRBV3-2	TRBJ1-5	-	TGTGCCAGCAGCCAAGAAGGGGATCAGCCCCAGCATTTT	CASSQEGDQPQHF
-	TRBV4-3	TRBJ2-7	-	TGCGCCAGCAGCCAAGAGCAGAGCGCCCTTTACGAGCAGTACTTC	CASSQEQSALYEQYF
-	TRBV28	TRBJ1-2	few	TGTGCCAGCAGTTTAGGGAGCTATGGCTACACCTTC	CASSLGSYGYTF
-	TRBV7-4	TRBJ1-1	-	TGTGCCAGCAGCCCAGCGCCGGGACAAGGCACTGAAGCTTTCTTT	CASSPAPGQGTEAFF
TRBD2	TRBV11-2	TRBJ2-5	-	TGTGCCAGCAGCTTTTTAGCGGGAGGCGAGACCCAGTACTTC	CASSFLAGGETQYF
TRBD2	TRBV10-3	TRBJ2-1	-	TGTGCCATCAGTGAGTGGGGGAGCGGGGGGGCCGACAATGAGCAGTTCTTC	CAISEWGSGGADNEQFF
-	TRBV5-1	TRBJ2-3	-	TGCGCCAGCAGCCAGGACACAGATACGCAGTATTTT	CASSQDTDTQYF
TRBD1	TRBV28	TRBJ2-7	-	TGTGCCAGCAGTTTGCGCAGGGGGCGGAGAGGAGGGGAGCAGTACTTC	CASSLRRGRRGGEQYF
-	TRBV7-2	TRBJ1-1	-	TGTGCCAGCAGCAGTTACGTAGAGAACACTGAAGCTTTCTTT	CASSSYVENTEAFF
TRBD1	TRBV3-1/TRBV3-2	TRBJ2-1	once	TGTGCCAGCAGCCAAGATCCGGTACAGGGGATTGAAAATGAGCAGTTCTTC	CASSQDPVQGIENEQFF
-	TRBV3-1/TRBV3-2	TRBJ2-3	-	TGTGCCAGCAGCCAAGGCGGGACTAGCACAGATACGCAGTATTTT	CASSQGGTSTDTQYF
-	TRBV30	TRBJ1-3	-	TGTGCCTGGAGTGTACCTGGCGGAGGAAACACCATATATTTT	CAWSVPGGGNTIYF
-	TRBV6-2/TRBV6-3	TRBJ1-5	-	TGTGCCAGCAGTTACGAGACAGGAAGCAATCAGCCCCAGCATTTT	CASSYETGSNQPQHF
TRBD2	TRBV5-1	TRBJ2-1	-	TGCGCCAGCAGTATCACTAGCGGGAGGGATGAGCAGTTCTTC	CASSITSGRDEQFF
TRBD2	TRBV7-6	TRBJ2-1	-	TGTGCCAGCAGCGGGGGGGGAGCCGGTGTTGAGCAGTTCTTC	CASSGGGAGVEQFF
-	TRBV2	TRBJ2-4	-	TGTGCCAGTGCCGTGATCGGAAACATTCAGTACTTC	CASAVIGNIQYF
-	TRBV4-3	TRBJ1-5	-	TGCGCCAGCAGCCAAGACTATCTGGTCCCCGACAATCAGCCCCAGCATTTT	CASSQDYLVPDNQPQHF
-	TRBV28	TRBJ2-1	-	TGTGCCAGCAGTGGCATTCCCCCCTACAATGAGCAGTTCTTC	CASSGIPPYNEQFF
TRBD1	TRBV18	TRBJ2-7	-	TGTGCCAGCTCACCGCCCGGGACAGGGGTCTACTACGAGCAGTACTTC	CASSPPGTGVYYEQYF
-	TRBV5-1	TRBJ1-6	-	TGCGCCAGCAGCCCCGCCGGGCAGGGCCGTACCTATAATTCACCCCTCCACTTT	CASSPAGQGRTYNSPLHF
-	TRBV6-2/TRBV6-3	TRBJ1-5	once	TGTGCCAGCAGTTTCGGCGAGGCCGATTATAGCAATCAGCCCCAGCATTTT	CASSFGEADYSNQPQHF
-	TRBV10-3	TRBJ2-2	-	TGTGCCATCAGCGGAGCCATCACCGGGGAGCTGTTTTTT	CAISGAITGELFF
TRBD1	TRBV2	TRBJ1-6	once	TGTGCCAGCACCCCCCAGGGGGCTCCTTCTAATTCACCCCTCCACTTT	CASTPQGAPSNSPLHF
TRBD2	TRBV7-2	TRBJ2-1	-	TGTGCCAGCAGCCCCGGGAGGGCCCGGGATGAGCAGTTCTTC	CASSPGRARDEQFF
-	TRBV21-1	TRBJ2-3	-	TGTGCCAGCAAAAACCATGAGGGTCCAGATACGCAGTATTTT	CASKNHEGPDTQYF
-	TRBV19	TRBJ1-6	-	TGTGCCAGTAGTCCCACGCCGGCCCCGGACAGCCATGGATCACCCCTCCACTTT	CASSPTPAPDSHGSPLHF
-	TRBV2	TRBJ1-2	-	TGTGCCAGCAGGGGGGCACTTGGCTACACCTTC	CASRGALGYTF
TRBD1	TRBV28	TRBJ1-4	-	TGTGCCAGCAGCCATGGGGGACAGGGGGTATATCTAACTAATGAAAAACTGTTTTTT	CASSHGGQGVYLTNEKLFF
TRBD2	TRBV7-9	TRBJ2-1	-	TGTGCCAGCAGCCCGACTAGCGGAAACTCCTACAATGAGCAGTTCTTC	CASSPTSGNSYNEQFF
-	TRBV6-5	TRBJ2-5	-	TGTGCCAGCGGTTTGCGGGAAGGGGAGACCCAGTACTTC	CASGLREGETQYF
TRBD1	TRBV6-6	TRBJ1-5	-	TGTGCCAGCAGTCCAACAGGGGTTGGGGGGAGCAATCAGCCCCAGCATTTT	CASSPTGVGGSNQPQHF
-	TRBV18	TRBJ2-5	-	TGTGCCAGCTCACCCGACAGACAAGAGACCCAGTACTTC	CASSPDRQETQYF
-	TRBV28	TRBJ1-5	-	TGTGCCAGCAGTTTAAGCGGAGCGGGTAGCAATCAGCCCCAGCATTTT	CASSLSGAGSNQPQHF
TRBD1	TRBV29-1	TRBJ2-1	-	TGCAGCGTTGGACAGGGAATACGCAATGAGCAGTTCTTC	CSVGQGIRNEQFF
-	TRBV3-1/TRBV3-2	TRBJ1-1	-	TGTGCCAGCAGCGCCGGTTACACTGAAGCTTTCTTT	CASSAGYTEAFF
-	TRBV6-6	TRBJ1-1	-	TGTGCCAGCAGTTACTCCTGGGAGGGGGTGAACACTGAAGCTTTCTTT	CASSYSWEGVNTEAFF
-	TRBV19	TRBJ1-4	-	TGTGCCAGTAGCCCACCTCCAGAGGGAAAACTGTTTTTT	CASSPPPEGKLFF
-	TRBV4-2	TRBJ2-3	-	TGTGCCAGCAGCCGCGGACTAGACACAGGGACAGATACGCAGTATTTT	CASSRGLDTGTDTQYF
TRBD2	TRBV19	TRBJ2-2	-	TGTGCCAGTATATTGAGCGGGGGGTCTCGCACCGGGGAGCTGTTTTTT	CASILSGGSRTGELFF
TRBD2	TRBV19	TRBJ2-5	-	TGTGCCAGTAGTCACGGACTAGACGGGGAGACCCAGTACTTC	CASSHGLDGETQYF